The rows below give T cell receptor beta chains drawn from one sample of a study of shared T cell receptors in the human thymus. Sequenced by immunoSEQ multiplex PCR; TCRdb stores in-frame clones only, minus some. This sample has about 610,000 clones, with around nine tenths found just once. This sample also appeared in a second study, on human thymus T cells.

Sequenced: thymocytes. Receptor source: a boy in the first two years of life with a congenital heart defect. The CDR3 runs from the conserved cysteine through the conserved F or W. Fields, in order: J gene, clone size, D gene, V gene, CDR3 protein, CDR3 DNA. The D gene is left open where the match is weak. Some rows have no size entry. The others give once, few or many, or a class for an expanded clone.

TRBJ2-7 few TRBD2 TRBV4-2 CASSQRPSGTSYEQYF TGTGCCAGCAGCCAAAGACCTAGCGGTACCTCCTACGAGCAGTACTTC
TRBJ2-7 . TRBD1 TRBV5-4 CASSLAPDRGYEQYF TGTGCCAGCAGCTTGGCCCCCGACAGGGGCTACGAGCAGTACTTC
TRBJ2-5 . TRBD1 TRBV19 CASSPGPGQGGETQYF TGTGCCAGTAGTCCTGGTCCGGGACAGGGCGGCGAGACCCAGTACTTC
TRBJ2-1 . . TRBV5-1 CASSWIAYESYNEQFF TGCGCCAGCAGCTGGATAGCATATGAGTCCTACAATGAGCAGTTCTTC
TRBJ2-6 . . TRBV7-8 CASSHPRGSGANVLTF TGTGCCAGCAGTCACCCAAGGGGCTCTGGGGCCAACGTCCTGACTTTC
TRBJ2-3 . TRBD1 TRBV7-2 CASSHHRDRSTDTQYF TGTGCCAGCAGCCACCACCGGGACAGGAGCACAGATACGCAGTATTTT
TRBJ1-5 . TRBD1 TRBV28 CATRGQGAQPQHF TGTGCCACCAGAGGACAGGGGGCACAGCCCCAGCATTTT
TRBJ2-1 . TRBD2 TRBV5-4 CASSLVIGLAGPSWNNEQFF TGTGCCAGCAGCTTGGTAATTGGGCTAGCGGGCCCGAGTTGGAACAATGAGCAGTTCTTC
TRBJ2-7 . . TRBV6-6 CASSHDTSYEQYF TGTGCCAGCAGCCACGACACTTCCTACGAGCAGTACTTC
TRBJ2-7 . . TRBV27 CASSPPRPLNGSDSYEQYF TGTGCCAGCAGTCCGCCACGACCCCTAAACGGGAGTGATTCCTACGAGCAGTACTTC
TRBJ2-5 . . TRBV10-2 CAISTGEGETQYF TGCGCCATCTCGACAGGGGAGGGAGAGACCCAGTACTTC
TRBJ1-1 . TRBD1 TRBV6-1 CASSVYDRGMGTEAFF TGTGCCAGCAGTGTCTACGACAGGGGAATGGGCACTGAAGCTTTCTTT
TRBJ2-7 . TRBD2 TRBV27 CASTSQASGRSLHEQYF TGTGCCAGTACTTCACAAGCTAGCGGGAGGAGTTTGCACGAGCAGTACTTC
TRBJ2-3 . TRBD1 TRBV30 CAWRAGTAYTDTQYF TGTGCCTGGAGAGCCGGGACAGCATACACAGATACGCAGTATTTT
TRBJ2-3 . TRBD2 TRBV15 CATSTPGRAFGTDTQYF TGTGCCACCAGTACCCCCGGGAGGGCCTTTGGCACAGATACGCAGTATTTT
TRBJ2-2 once TRBD2 TRBV4-1 CASSRELADAGELFF TGCGCCAGCAGCCGGGAACTAGCGGATGCCGGGGAGCTGTTTTTT
TRBJ1-1 . TRBD1 TRBV9 CASSVGPGRGSGTEAFF TGTGCCAGCAGCGTAGGTCCGGGCAGGGGGTCAGGCACTGAAGCTTTCTTT
TRBJ2-6 . TRBD1 TRBV6-4 CASSDSPGQGAGANVLTF TGTGCCAGCAGTGACTCCCCGGGACAGGGAGCTGGGGCCAACGTCCTGACTTTC
TRBJ2-7 . . TRBV5-5 CASSPLGRVGYEQYF TGTGCCAGCAGCCCCTTGGGCAGGGTAGGCTACGAGCAGTACTTC
TRBJ2-3 few . TRBV15 CATSRDHRQPTDTQYF TGTGCCACCAGCAGAGATCATAGACAACCAACAGATACGCAGTATTTT
TRBJ2-5 . . TRBV7-2 CASSLEEGQETQYF TGTGCCAGCAGCTTAGAGGAGGGGCAAGAGACCCAGTACTTC
TRBJ2-6 . . TRBV30 CAWSPPPAGPSGANVLTF TGTGCCTGGAGTCCCCCCCCTGCGGGGCCTTCTGGGGCCAACGTCCTGACTTTC
TRBJ1-1 . . TRBV11-2 CASSLLGENTEAFF TGTGCCAGCAGCTTGTTAGGGGAAAACACTGAAGCTTTCTTT
TRBJ2-7 . . TRBV5-8 CASSPEAGQEQYF TGTGCCAGCAGCCCGGAGGCAGGCCAGGAGCAGTACTTC
TRBJ2-3 . TRBD2 TRBV28 CASSFPTSGACTDTQYF TGTGCCAGCAGTTTTCCGACTAGCGGGGCGTGCACAGATACGCAGTATTTT
TRBJ2-5 . . TRBV4-1 CASSRSMASDYF TGCGCCAGCAGCCGCTCGATGGCTAGTGATTACTTC
TRBJ2-1 . TRBD2 TRBV27 CASSTGTSNNEQFF TGTGCCAGCAGTACCGGGACTAGCAACAATGAGCAGTTCTTC
TRBJ2-7 . . TRBV27 CASSLSLGTGQYF TGTGCCAGCAGTTTATCGCTGGGTACGGGGCAGTACTTC
TRBJ2-5 . . TRBV9 CASSTRGRGRETQYF TGTGCCAGCAGCACCCGGGGGCGCGGGAGAGAGACCCAGTACTTC
TRBJ1-2 . . TRBV12-5 CASGPFLPGGDYGYTF TGTGCTAGTGGGCCGTTTCTTCCGGGGGGTGACTATGGCTACACCTTC
TRBJ2-7 . TRBD2 TRBV4-1 CASSQDTGTSEIYEQYF TGCGCCAGCAGCCAAGATACCGGGACTAGCGAAATATACGAGCAGTACTTC
TRBJ2-3 once TRBD1 TRBV7-2 CASSTLRGGSTDTQYF TGTGCCAGCAGCACCCTGCGAGGGGGCAGCACAGATACGCAGTATTTT
TRBJ1-4 few . TRBV30 CAWSTGGRGNEKLFF TGTGCCTGGAGCACTGGGGGGAGGGGGAACGAAAAACTGTTTTTT
TRBJ1-4 few TRBD1 TRBV19 CASSNRGSEKLFF TGTGCCAGTAGTAACAGGGGGAGTGAAAAACTGTTTTTT
TRBJ2-1 . . TRBV5-1 CASSTTTGGKRESLSYNEQFF TGCGCCAGCAGCACCACGACAGGGGGTAAGCGGGAGAGCCTCTCCTACAATGAGCAGTTCTTC
TRBJ2-1 . . TRBV6-5 CASTKLGAGENEQFF TGTGCCAGCACCAAACTCGGGGCAGGGGAGAATGAGCAGTTCTTC
TRBJ2-7 . . TRBV1 CTSSQEGGPTSYEQYF TGCACCAGCAGCCAGGAAGGGGGCCCCACCTCCTACGAGCAGTACTTC
TRBJ2-2 few TRBD2 TRBV30 CAWKLAGPNTGELFF TGTGCCTGGAAGCTAGCGGGCCCGAACACCGGGGAGCTGTTTTTT
TRBJ2-7 . TRBD2 TRBV6-4 CASSDGAGGPTYF TGTGCCAGCAGTGACGGGGCGGGGGGACCGACGTACTTC
TRBJ2-1 . TRBD1 TRBV28 CASSTGGLGEQFF TGTGCCAGCAGTACAGGGGGCTTGGGTGAGCAGTTCTTC
TRBJ2-7 . TRBD2 TRBV27 CASRQGSGRWRHYEQYF TGTGCCAGCCGACAGGGTAGCGGGAGATGGAGGCACTACGAGCAGTACTTC
TRBJ2-7 . TRBD1 TRBV2 CASSGQGAHHEQYF TGTGCCAGCAGCGGACAGGGGGCGCACCACGAGCAGTACTTC
TRBJ2-7 . TRBD1 TRBV27 CASSDLDRMNEQYF TGTGCCAGCAGCGACTTGGACAGGATGAACGAGCAGTACTTC
TRBJ2-1 few TRBD2 TRBV6-6 CASSYPTLAVYNEQFF TGTGCCAGCAGTTATCCAACCCTAGCGGTGTACAATGAGCAGTTCTTC
TRBJ1-1 . . TRBV19 CASSTTGNTEAFF TGTGCCAGTAGTACTACAGGGAACACTGAAGCTTTCTTT